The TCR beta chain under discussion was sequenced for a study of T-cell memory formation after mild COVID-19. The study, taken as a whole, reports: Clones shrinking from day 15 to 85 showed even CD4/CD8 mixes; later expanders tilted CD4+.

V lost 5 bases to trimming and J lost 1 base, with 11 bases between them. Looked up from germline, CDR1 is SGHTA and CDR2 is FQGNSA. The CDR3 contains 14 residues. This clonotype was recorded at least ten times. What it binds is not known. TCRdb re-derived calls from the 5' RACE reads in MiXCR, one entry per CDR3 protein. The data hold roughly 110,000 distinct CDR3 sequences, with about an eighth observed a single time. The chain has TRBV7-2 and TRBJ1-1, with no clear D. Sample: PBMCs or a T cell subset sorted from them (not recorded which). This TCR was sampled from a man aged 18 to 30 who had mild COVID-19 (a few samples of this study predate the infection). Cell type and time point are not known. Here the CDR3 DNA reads TGTGCCAGCAGCCCCAGGCTGTCGAACACTGAAGCTTTCTTT. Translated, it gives CASSPRLSNTEAFF.